Listed here are 10 T cell receptor beta chains from one sample, sequenced in a study of molecular identifiers for immune sequencing clone quantification (dated by TCRdb to the late 2010s). The library was produced with PCR. These reads were obtained on a NextSeq 500. The public reads were quality trimmed at Q25 with fastp and then assembled into clones with MiXCR by TCRdb, keeping productive beta chains. Each CDR3 protein gets just one entry, which takes the most common genes and DNA from the rows behind it. Here the sample has approximately 680,000 distinct CDR3 sequences; roughly 23% occur a single time. The ten most abundant clones make up about 0.81% of the sample. Sequencing was carried out using naive CD8+ T cells from blood, with Jurkat cell RNA spiked in. The sample's cell subset or site label, decoded: FACS-sorted CD8+CD4-CCR7+CD45RA+ naive T cells. These receptor sequences come from a human donor in good health. Some libraries in this study had Jurkat cell RNA spiked in.

The J gene is TRBJ2-1, the V gene TRBV24-1, with TRBD2 as a possible D gene (6 bases). The CDR3 contains 14 residues. Per the germline V gene, CDR1 is KGHDR and CDR2 is SFDVKD. Trimming stripped 0 bases from V and 4 bases from J, with 6 bases between. The CDR3 is CATSDLRGYNEQFF. The CDR3 DNA is TGTGCCACCAGTGATTTGCGGGGGTACAATGAGCAGTTCTTC.

V is TRBV9 and J is TRBJ2-2, with a weak D call TRBD1 (6 bases). Germline lookup yields CDR1 SGDLS and CDR2 YYNGEE. Trimming stripped 0 bases from V and 1 base from J, with 13 bases between. The CDR3 length is 17 residues. This CDR3 reads CASSVVEGGQNTGELFF. CDR3 nucleotides: TGTGCCAGCAGCGTAGTGGAAGGGGGACAGAACACCGGGGAGCTGTTTTTT. The whole variable domain, filled in from reference TRBV9 and TRBJ2-2, reads DSGVTQTPKHLITATGQRVTLRCSPRSGDLSVYWYQQSLDQGLQFLIQYYNGEERAKGNILERFSAQQFPDLHSELNLSSLELGDSALYFCASSVVEGGQNTGELFFGEGSRLTVL.

This clonotype was seen at least ten times. The rearrangement uses TRBV7-6 and TRBJ1-6; D is unclear. The CDR3 consists of 15 residues. CDR1 is SGHVS and CDR2 is FNYEAQ in the germline V gene. The germline V and J ends were trimmed by 0 bases and 7 bases, with 10 bases remaining between them. The CDR3 coding sequence is TGTGCCAGCAGCTTAGCGGATAGCAACAATTCACCCCTCCACTTT. This encodes CASSLADSNNSPLHF.

Remarks on this clonotype: Relative to the germline gene, one junction end is altered; a read error may explain this. The chain couples TRBV28 to TRBJ1-6, with 7 bases identical to TRBD1. Germline CDR1 and CDR2: MDHEN and SYDVKM. The CDR3 has 16 residues. CDR3 sequence (DNA): TGTGCCAGCATCAGAGACAGGGTCTCCTATAATTCGCCCCCCCACTTT. Its protein is CASIRDRVSYNSPPHF. The full variable domain, with the rest looked up from reference TRBV28 and TRBJ1-6, is DVKVTQSSRYLVKRTGEKVFLECVQDMDHENMFWYRQDPGLGLRLIYFSYDVKMKEKGDIPEGYSVSREKKERFSLILESASTNQTSMYLCASIRDRVSYNSPPHFGNGTRLTVT.

The chain uses TRBV21-1 and TRBJ1-5; TRBD1, the table's D call, lacks a check against the DNA. TRBV21-1 is reported as a pseudogene. This CDR3 comprises 17 residues. The CDR3 region is CASSTPEQGWSNQPQHF. The CDR3, as DNA: TGTGCCAGCAGCACCCCAGAACAGGGTTGGAGTAATCAGCCCCAGCATTTT.

This clonotype was seen repeatedly, ten times or more. V usage is TRBV6-5 and J usage is TRBJ2-5; no clear D. Trimming left V 10 bases short and J 14 bases short, with 14 bases between. CDR3 size: 9 residues. Germline V gene lookup returns CDR1 MNHEY and CDR2 SVGAGI. CDR3 nucleotides: TGTGCCATTAGACCCGCCGGCTACTTC. This codes for CAIRPAGYF.

This clonotype appeared many times. This chain uses TRBV29-1 with TRBJ1-1; D might be TRBD1 (5 bases). The CDR3 is 15 amino acids. CDR1 and CDR2 from the germline V gene are SQVTM and ANQGSEA. Trimming took off 4 bases at V and 2 bases at J, with 17 bases between the two ends. CDR3: CSVVGGRNLNTEAFF. The CDR3 DNA reads TGCAGCGTTGTTGGGGGGAGGAACCTTAACACTGAAGCTTTCTTT.

This clonotype came up many times. This rearrangement joins TRBV6-2 or TRBV6-3 to TRBJ1-5; possibly TRBD1 for D (5 bases). Germline V lookup: CDR1 MNHEY, CDR2 SVGEGT. The CDR3 covers 13 residues. With 7 bases removed from V and 2 bases from J, the gap between germline ends came to 9 bases. The CDR3 reads CASTRGRNQPQHF. The CDR3 bases are TGTGCCAGCACACGGGGCCGCAATCAGCCCCAGCATTTT.

This clonotype was detected only a few times. This rearrangement joins TRBV6-2 or TRBV6-3 to TRBJ2-1, with D tentatively TRBD2 (5 bases). The V end was cut by 0 bases, the J end by 2 bases, with 5 bases between. Germline CDR1 is MNHEY and CDR2 is SVGEGT. The CDR3 has 14 residues. CDR3 in amino acids: CASSYSGAYNEQFF. The CDR3 nucleotides read TGTGCCAGCAGTTACTCCGGGGCCTACAATGAGCAGTTCTTC.

This clonotype was counted many times. The chain combines TRBV7-8 with TRBJ2-3; D not certain. This CDR3 contains 13 residues. V was clipped by 2 bases and J by 5 bases, with 8 bases between them. CDR1 is SGHVS and CDR2 is FQNEAQ in the germline V gene. The CDR3 reads CASSLLLGDTQYF. The CDR3 DNA follows: TGTGCCAGCAGCTTACTTCTGGGAGATACGCAGTATTTT. Looking up the rest from reference TRBV7-8 and TRBJ2-3 gives the full variable domain: GAGVSQSPRYKVAKRGQDVALRCDPISGHVSLFWYQQALGQGPEFLTYFQNEAQLDKSGLPSDRFFAERPEGSVSTLKIQRTQQEDSAVYLCASSLLLGDTQYFGPGTRLTVL.